This is a list of T cell receptor beta chains from one sample in a study of T cell changes during pregnancy in multiple sclerosis. Sequencing was performed with immunoSEQ multiplex PCR; in TCRdb, only in-frame clones are kept and a portion is missing. Among 40,000 or so clones listed, roughly 91% were seen once. Sequencing was performed on CD8+ T cells from peripheral blood mononuclear cells, taken before pregnancy. All receptors come from a female donor with multiple sclerosis, enrolled in a pregnancy study. The conserved cysteine and the conserved F or W are not part of the CDR3 here. Clone size is given for some rows only: seen once, a few or many times, or a class if the clone is expanded.

j_gene,v_gene,abundance,CDR3aa
TRBJ1-5,TRBV6-1,-,ASSEEPGYSNQPQH
TRBJ1-1,TRBV27,-,ASVSTDARRTEAF
TRBJ2-1,TRBV7-9,-,ASSSFQGMAYNEQF
TRBJ2-1,TRBV7-2,-,ASSLTPSGSYNEQF
TRBJ1-2,TRBV11-2,-,ASSFLNYGYT
TRBJ2-1,TRBV19,-,ASSFLTSGRSDEQF
TRBJ2-5,TRBV4-1,-,ASSSTTTGHQETQY
TRBJ2-7,TRBV6-1,-,ASSEGFVGQGLISYEQY
TRBJ2-3,TRBV10-3,-,AISVFSGQSSTDTQY
TRBJ2-2,TRBV15,-,ATSVRRGTGELF
TRBJ2-7,TRBV18,-,ASSKFQGAISYEQY
TRBJ2-2,TRBV5-4,-,ASSLAGYTGELF
TRBJ2-1,TRBV5-6,once,ASSLQGRNEQF
TRBJ2-7,TRBV10-3,-,AISVDFMTSGRAGEQY
TRBJ2-7,TRBV13,once,ASSSGSPRGEQY
TRBJ2-2,TRBV6-5,-,ASTGTISNTGELF
TRBJ2-5,TRBV6-5,-,ASSSGLAGQETQY
TRBJ1-1,TRBV29-1,few,SVRQGMNTEAF
TRBJ1-2,TRBV28,-,ASLSGGFYGYT
TRBJ2-5,TRBV5-1,-,ASSLEGTSGDATQETQY
TRBJ1-2,TRBV7-8,-,ASSSGGMGGYT